These T cell receptor beta chains were read from a single sample in a study of OX40 agonist ivuxolimab in advanced cancers. The method was immunoSEQ multiplex PCR; TCRdb's version includes in-frame clones alone and lacks a portion of them. The sample consists of about 25,000 clones, about 76% of them appearing once. The sequenced sample was CD4+ or CD8+ T cells sorted from blood, obtained in a trial of the OX40 agonist ivuxolimab. These receptors originate from an adult with an advanced solid tumor such as melanoma, head and neck, liver or kidney cancer. CDR3s include the opening cysteine and the closing phenylalanine or tryptophan. Each record gives: V gene, clone size, D gene, J gene, CDR3 protein, CDR3 DNA. D genes are given only for firm matches. Not every row has a clone size; where given, it reads once, few, many or a size class.

v_call: TRBV15; clone_size: .; d_call: TRBD2; j_call: TRBJ2-2; cdr3_aa: CATSRGLADRITNTGELFF; cdr3_nt: TGTGCCACCAGCAGGGGACTAGCCGATAGAATTACGAACACCGGGGAGCTGTTTTTT
v_call: TRBV13; clone_size: .; d_call: TRBD1; j_call: TRBJ1-2; cdr3_aa: CASSFPGQGAYGYTF; cdr3_nt: TGTGCCAGCAGCTTCCCGGGACAGGGGGCTTATGGCTACACCTTC
v_call: TRBV7-9; clone_size: .; d_call: .; j_call: TRBJ1-2; cdr3_aa: CASSLGGYGYTF; cdr3_nt: TGTGCCAGCAGCTTAGGCGGCTATGGCTACACCTTC
v_call: TRBV10-3; clone_size: .; d_call: TRBD1; j_call: TRBJ1-2; cdr3_aa: CAISWDRTYNYGYTF; cdr3_nt: TGTGCCATCAGCTGGGACAGGACATATAACTATGGCTACACCTTC
v_call: TRBV9; clone_size: .; d_call: .; j_call: TRBJ2-3; cdr3_aa: CASSVWTSTDTQYF; cdr3_nt: TGTGCCAGCAGCGTCTGGACGAGCACAGATACGCAGTATTTT
v_call: TRBV4-1; clone_size: .; d_call: TRBD1; j_call: TRBJ2-7; cdr3_aa: CASSATGTGGYEQYF; cdr3_nt: TGCGCCAGCAGCGCAACCGGGACAGGGGGCTACGAGCAGTACTTC
v_call: TRBV6-1; clone_size: .; d_call: TRBD2; j_call: TRBJ2-1; cdr3_aa: CAGGSYNEQFF; cdr3_nt: TGTGCCGGCGGGAGCTACAATGAGCAGTTCTTC
v_call: TRBV2; clone_size: .; d_call: .; j_call: TRBJ2-1; cdr3_aa: CASSFDRLGQFF; cdr3_nt: TGTGCCAGCAGCTTCGACAGGTTGGGGCAGTTCTTC
v_call: TRBV27; clone_size: .; d_call: .; j_call: TRBJ2-7; cdr3_aa: CASSLDSGGRYEQYF; cdr3_nt: TGTGCCAGCAGTTTAGATTCGGGGGGCAGGTACGAGCAGTACTTC
v_call: TRBV19; clone_size: once; d_call: .; j_call: TRBJ1-6; cdr3_aa: CASSIGVAGNSPLHF; cdr3_nt: TGTGCCAGTAGTATAGGCGTGGCCGGAAATTCACCCCTCCACTTT
v_call: TRBV11-2; clone_size: .; d_call: TRBD1; j_call: TRBJ2-7; cdr3_aa: CASSFRTGAYEQYF; cdr3_nt: TGTGCCAGCAGCTTCAGGACAGGGGCCTACGAGCAGTACTTC
v_call: TRBV10-3; clone_size: .; d_call: .; j_call: TRBJ2-5; cdr3_aa: CAISESVTSQETQYF; cdr3_nt: TGTGCCATCAGTGAGTCAGTGACTAGCCAAGAGACCCAGTACTTC
v_call: TRBV11-2; clone_size: .; d_call: TRBD2; j_call: TRBJ2-7; cdr3_aa: CASSLGASGGAKSYEQYF; cdr3_nt: TGTGCCAGCAGCTTGGGTGCGAGCGGGGGGGCGAAGTCCTACGAGCAGTACTTC
v_call: TRBV4-1; clone_size: .; d_call: .; j_call: TRBJ1-1; cdr3_aa: CASSQDRAAEAFF; cdr3_nt: TGCGCCAGCAGCCAAGACCGGGCAGCTGAAGCTTTCTTT
v_call: TRBV7-8; clone_size: once; d_call: .; j_call: TRBJ2-5; cdr3_aa: CASSSQTGQETQYF; cdr3_nt: TGTGCCAGCAGCTCGCAGACAGGACAAGAGACCCAGTACTTC
v_call: TRBV5-5; clone_size: .; d_call: .; j_call: TRBJ2-1; cdr3_aa: CASSLEVDSYNEQFF; cdr3_nt: TGTGCCAGCAGCTTGGAAGTTGACTCCTACAATGAGCAGTTCTTC
v_call: TRBV27; clone_size: .; d_call: TRBD1; j_call: TRBJ2-7; cdr3_aa: CASSLSPDRVYEQYF; cdr3_nt: TGTGCCAGCAGTTTATCTCCGGACAGGGTATACGAGCAGTACTTC
v_call: TRBV5-6; clone_size: .; d_call: TRBD1; j_call: TRBJ2-7; cdr3_aa: CASSYRGPYEQYF; cdr3_nt: TGTGCCAGCAGCTACAGGGGGCCCTACGAGCAGTACTTC
v_call: TRBV11-2; clone_size: once; d_call: TRBD1; j_call: TRBJ1-2; cdr3_aa: CASSRYTGGDYGYTF; cdr3_nt: TGTGCCAGCAGTCGCTACACAGGGGGGGACTATGGCTACACCTTC
v_call: TRBV7-9; clone_size: .; d_call: .; j_call: TRBJ2-1; cdr3_aa: CASSFKALRRVAYNEQFF; cdr3_nt: TGTGCCAGCAGCTTCAAGGCTCTACGGAGGGTAGCCTACAATGAGCAGTTCTTC
v_call: TRBV2; clone_size: .; d_call: .; j_call: TRBJ2-3; cdr3_aa: CASVSGDTQYF; cdr3_nt: TGTGCCAGCGTTAGCGGAGATACGCAGTATTTT
v_call: TRBV9; clone_size: .; d_call: .; j_call: TRBJ1-2; cdr3_aa: CASSVRDGDTYGYTF; cdr3_nt: TGTGCCAGCAGCGTCCGGGACGGGGATACCTATGGCTACACCTTC
v_call: TRBV12-5; clone_size: .; d_call: .; j_call: TRBJ2-5; cdr3_aa: CASGLGLRDVSQETQYF; cdr3_nt: TGTGCTAGTGGTTTGGGACTCCGGGACGTAAGCCAAGAGACCCAGTACTTC
v_call: TRBV29-1; clone_size: .; d_call: TRBD2; j_call: TRBJ2-1; cdr3_aa: CSVEGSGRPYNEQFF; cdr3_nt: TGCAGCGTTGAAGGTAGCGGGAGGCCGTACAATGAGCAGTTCTTC
v_call: TRBV7-2; clone_size: few; d_call: .; j_call: TRBJ2-7; cdr3_aa: CASSLLHRETGEQYF; cdr3_nt: TGTGCCAGCAGCTTACTTCACAGGGAGACGGGGGAGCAGTACTTC
v_call: TRBV9; clone_size: .; d_call: TRBD1; j_call: TRBJ2-1; cdr3_aa: CASSEATGGGQFF; cdr3_nt: TGTGCCAGCAGCGAAGCCACAGGGGGCGGGCAGTTCTTC
v_call: TRBV4-1; clone_size: .; d_call: .; j_call: TRBJ2-2; cdr3_aa: CASALREYTGELFF; cdr3_nt: TGCGCCAGCGCACTGAGGGAGTACACCGGGGAGCTGTTTTTT
v_call: TRBV4-1; clone_size: .; d_call: .; j_call: TRBJ2-1; cdr3_aa: CASSQVRSGYNEQFF; cdr3_nt: TGCGCCAGCAGCCAAGTTCGGTCAGGGTACAATGAGCAGTTCTTC
v_call: TRBV27; clone_size: .; d_call: TRBD2; j_call: TRBJ2-1; cdr3_aa: CASGERGHNEQFF; cdr3_nt: TGTGCCAGCGGTGAGCGGGGACACAATGAGCAGTTCTTC
v_call: TRBV6-4; clone_size: many; d_call: .; j_call: TRBJ2-3; cdr3_aa: CASSDGEYSGSSTDTQYF; cdr3_nt: TGTGCCAGCAGTGACGGGGAATATTCGGGGTCTAGCACAGATACGCAGTATTTT
v_call: TRBV9; clone_size: .; d_call: .; j_call: TRBJ2-1; cdr3_aa: CASSGVPSLSYNEQFF; cdr3_nt: TGTGCCAGCAGTGGCGTGCCTAGCTTGTCCTACAATGAGCAGTTCTTC
v_call: TRBV7-2; clone_size: .; d_call: .; j_call: TRBJ2-7; cdr3_aa: CASGLDAYEQYF; cdr3_nt: TGTGCCAGCGGCCTGGACGCCTACGAGCAGTACTTC
v_call: TRBV6-1; clone_size: .; d_call: .; j_call: TRBJ2-7; cdr3_aa: CASSEAGTESYEQYF; cdr3_nt: TGTGCCAGCAGTGAAGCGGGGACGGAGTCCTACGAGCAGTACTTC
v_call: TRBV7-6; clone_size: few; d_call: .; j_call: TRBJ2-5; cdr3_aa: CASSRTEYQETQYF; cdr3_nt: TGTGCCAGCAGCAGGACAGAGTATCAAGAGACCCAGTACTTC
v_call: TRBV15; clone_size: .; d_call: .; j_call: TRBJ1-2; cdr3_aa: CATSSLRAAPDGYTF; cdr3_nt: TGTGCCACCAGCAGCCTTCGGGCAGCGCCGGATGGCTACACCTTC
v_call: TRBV10-1; clone_size: .; d_call: TRBD1; j_call: TRBJ2-3; cdr3_aa: CASSSGGDTQYF; cdr3_nt: TGCGCCAGCAGCTCAGGGGGAGATACGCAGTATTTT
v_call: TRBV11-3; clone_size: .; d_call: .; j_call: TRBJ2-3; cdr3_aa: CASSSTWGTDTQYF; cdr3_nt: TGTGCCAGCAGCTCAACTTGGGGCACAGATACGCAGTATTTT
v_call: TRBV7-9; clone_size: .; d_call: .; j_call: TRBJ1-1; cdr3_aa: CASSFSSGPTEAFF; cdr3_nt: TGTGCCAGCAGCTTTTCCTCCGGACCCACTGAAGCTTTCTTT
v_call: TRBV4-1; clone_size: .; d_call: TRBD2; j_call: TRBJ2-2; cdr3_aa: CASSRLLAGGPDGELFF; cdr3_nt: TGCGCCAGCAGCCGGCTCCTAGCGGGGGGGCCTGACGGGGAGCTGTTTTTT
v_call: TRBV7-5; clone_size: .; d_call: .; j_call: TRBJ1-2; cdr3_aa: CARRRTGGFDGYTF; cdr3_nt: TGTGCCAGAAGGAGGACAGGGGGTTTTGACGGCTACACCTTC
v_call: TRBV9; clone_size: .; d_call: .; j_call: TRBJ2-1; cdr3_aa: CASSVDTEQFF; cdr3_nt: TGTGCCAGCAGCGTAGACACTGAGCAGTTCTTC
v_call: TRBV9; clone_size: .; d_call: .; j_call: TRBJ2-1; cdr3_aa: CASSVEGGSVFNEQFF; cdr3_nt: TGTGCCAGCAGCGTAGAGGGGGGCTCGGTTTTCAATGAGCAGTTCTTC
v_call: TRBV9; clone_size: .; d_call: TRBD2; j_call: TRBJ2-1; cdr3_aa: CASSVGLALYNEQFF; cdr3_nt: TGTGCCAGCAGCGTGGGACTAGCGCTTTACAATGAGCAGTTCTTC
v_call: TRBV5-6; clone_size: .; d_call: .; j_call: TRBJ1-6; cdr3_aa: CASSFGAGDSPLHF; cdr3_nt: TGTGCCAGCAGCTTCGGGGCCGGAGATTCACCCCTCCACTTT
v_call: TRBV7-6; clone_size: .; d_call: .; j_call: TRBJ1-5; cdr3_aa: CASSPYEEGEVAQPQHF; cdr3_nt: TGTGCCAGCAGCCCCTACGAGGAGGGGGAGGTTGCTCAGCCCCAGCATTTT
v_call: TRBV21-1; clone_size: .; d_call: .; j_call: TRBJ2-5; cdr3_aa: CAAKARGEETQYF; cdr3_nt: TGTGCCGCCAAGGCGCGCGGAGAAGAGACCCAGTACTTC